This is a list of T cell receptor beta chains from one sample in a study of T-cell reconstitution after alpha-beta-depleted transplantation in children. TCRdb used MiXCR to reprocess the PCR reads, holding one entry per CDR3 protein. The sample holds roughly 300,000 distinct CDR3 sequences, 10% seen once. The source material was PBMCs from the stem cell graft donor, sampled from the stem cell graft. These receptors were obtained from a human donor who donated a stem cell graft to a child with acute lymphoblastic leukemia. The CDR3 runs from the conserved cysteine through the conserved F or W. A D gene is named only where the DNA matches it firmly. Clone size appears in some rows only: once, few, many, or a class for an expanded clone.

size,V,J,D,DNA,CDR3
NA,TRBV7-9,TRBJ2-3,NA,TGTGCCAGCAGCCCTTACCCGACAGATACGCAGTATTTT,CASSPYPTDTQYF
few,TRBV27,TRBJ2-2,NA,TGTGCCAGCAGTATTTCAGGCACCGGGGAGCTGTTTTTT,CASSISGTGELFF
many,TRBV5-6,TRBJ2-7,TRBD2,TGTGCCAGCAGTTTGAGCGGGAGTACCTACGAGCAGTACTTC,CASSLSGSTYEQYF
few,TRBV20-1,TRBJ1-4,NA,TGCAGTGCTACGGGACAATTTAATGAAAAACTGTTTTTT,CSATGQFNEKLFF
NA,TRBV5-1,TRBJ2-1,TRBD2,TGCGCCAGCAGCGTTCTAGCGGCCAACAATGAGCAGTTCTTC,CASSVLAANNEQFF
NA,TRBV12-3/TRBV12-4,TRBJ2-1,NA,TGTGCCAGCAGTTTGGAGGGTTCCTACTACAATGAGCAGTTCTTC,CASSLEGSYYNEQFF
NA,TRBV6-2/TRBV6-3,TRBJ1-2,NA,TGTGCCAGCAGTTACAGCGAAGATGGCTACACCTTC,CASSYSEDGYTF
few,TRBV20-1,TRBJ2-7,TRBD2,TGCAGTGCTAGAGACCCGTGGGGCGGGAGCTACGAGCAGTACTTC,CSARDPWGGSYEQYF
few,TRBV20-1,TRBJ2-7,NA,TGCAGTGCTCTCTATTCGAGGTACGAGCAGTACTTC,CSALYSRYEQYF
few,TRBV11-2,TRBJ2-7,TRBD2,TGTGCCAGCAGCTTAGGTCTAGGAGCGGGAGGCTCCTACGAGCAGTACTTC,CASSLGLGAGGSYEQYF
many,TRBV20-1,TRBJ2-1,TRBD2,TGCAGTCATAGCGGGGGTAGCTCCTACAATGAGCAGTTCTTC,CSHSGGSSYNEQFF
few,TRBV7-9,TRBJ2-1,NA,TGTGCCAGCAGCTTAGGTGACAGGAATCTACCGTTCTTC,CASSLGDRNLPFF
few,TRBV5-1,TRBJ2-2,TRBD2,TGCGCCAGCAGCTTGGGCCGGACTAGGAGTCCCCGAGGCGGGGAGCTGTTTTTT,CASSLGRTRSPRGGELFF
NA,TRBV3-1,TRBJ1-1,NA,TGTGCCAGCAGCGTCGTAAAGGGGCAGCCCGCTTTCTTT,CASSVVKGQPAFF
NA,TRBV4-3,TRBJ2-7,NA,TGCGCCAGCAGCCCAACCCAGCAGGCCGCCTCCTACGAGCAGTACTTC,CASSPTQQAASYEQYF
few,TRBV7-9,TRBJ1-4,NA,TGTGCCAGCAGCTCCACAGGGACCTATAATGAAAAACTGTTTTTT,CASSSTGTYNEKLFF
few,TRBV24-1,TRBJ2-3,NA,TGTGCCACCGGCGGGCCCACCGGGGCAGATACGCAGTATTTT,CATGGPTGADTQYF
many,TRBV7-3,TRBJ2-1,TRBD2,TGTGCCAGCAGCTTAATGGCGTCGTCTAGCGGGAGGAAAAGCTCCTACAATGAGCAGTTCTTC,CASSLMASSSGRKSSYNEQFF
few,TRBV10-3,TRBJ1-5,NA,TGTGCCATCAGTGCGGCGACCTCGACGGGTCAGCCCCAGCATTTT,CAISAATSTGQPQHF
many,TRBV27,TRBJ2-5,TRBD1,TGTGCCAGCAGCACCGGGACAGGGGGCTACCAAGAGACCCAGTACTTC,CASSTGTGGYQETQYF
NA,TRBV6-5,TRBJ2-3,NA,TGTGCCAGCAGTTACAAGATGGACGCAGATACGCAGTATTTT,CASSYKMDADTQYF
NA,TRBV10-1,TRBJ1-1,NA,TGCGCCAGCAGTGAGGGACTTATGAACACTGAAGCTTTCTTT,CASSEGLMNTEAFF
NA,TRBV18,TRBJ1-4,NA,TGTGCCAGCTCACCACTGGGGGATCTAAATGAAAAACTGTTTTTT,CASSPLGDLNEKLFF
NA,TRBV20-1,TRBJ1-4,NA,TGCAGTGCTATCGGGACGGATTCGGAACTTAATGAAAAACTGTTTTTT,CSAIGTDSELNEKLFF
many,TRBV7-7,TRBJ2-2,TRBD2,TGTGCTAGCGGACTAGCGGGGAACACCGGGGAGCTGTTTTTT,CASGLAGNTGELFF
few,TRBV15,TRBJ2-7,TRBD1,TGTGCCACCAGCGGATCCGGGACAGGTTCCTACGAGCAGTACTTC,CATSGSGTGSYEQYF
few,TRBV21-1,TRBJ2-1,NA,TGTGCCAGCAGTTTGGTTTTTGAGCAGTTCTTC,CASSLVFEQFF